Listed below are T cell receptor beta chains from one sample, sequenced in a study of OX40 agonist ivuxolimab in advanced cancers. Measured with immunoSEQ multiplex PCR; TCRdb has only the in-frame clones, and not every one. Of about 89,000 clones listed, just over 90% were seen once; the top ten hold 0.71%. The specimen comprised CD4+ or CD8+ T cells sorted from blood, sampled in a trial of the OX40 agonist ivuxolimab. The receptors stem from an adult with an advanced solid tumor such as melanoma, head and neck, liver or kidney cancer. Both conserved end residues are part of each CDR3. Each record gives: clone size, J gene, D gene, V gene, CDR3 protein, CDR3 DNA. A D gene is named only where the DNA matches it firmly. A row's size may be missing; if present it is once, few, many or a size class.

clone_size: .
j_call: TRBJ2-3
d_call: .
v_call: TRBV6-5
cdr3_aa: CASSSSSGDTDTQYF
cdr3_nt: TGTGCCAGCAGCTCATCCTCCGGGGACACAGATACGCAGTATTTT

clone_size: .
j_call: TRBJ1-1
d_call: .
v_call: TRBV4-1
cdr3_aa: CASSQQQGGGTEAFF
cdr3_nt: TGCGCCAGCAGCCAACAACAGGGAGGCGGCACTGAAGCTTTCTTT

clone_size: .
j_call: TRBJ2-7
d_call: .
v_call: TRBV5-4
cdr3_aa: CASSLGISGPYEQYF
cdr3_nt: TGTGCCAGCAGCTTGGGGATTAGCGGACCCTACGAGCAGTACTTC

clone_size: .
j_call: TRBJ2-4
d_call: .
v_call: TRBV6-1
cdr3_aa: CAILPGPYF
cdr3_nt: TGTGCCATCCTCCCTGGCCCGTACTTC

clone_size: .
j_call: TRBJ2-7
d_call: TRBD1
v_call: TRBV25-1
cdr3_aa: CASSRTGSSYEQYF
cdr3_nt: TGTGCCAGCAGCCGGACAGGGTCCTCCTACGAGCAGTACTTC

clone_size: .
j_call: TRBJ1-2
d_call: .
v_call: TRBV2
cdr3_aa: CASSDRPNYGYTF
cdr3_nt: TGTGCCAGCTCAGACCGGCCTAACTATGGCTACACCTTC

clone_size: .
j_call: TRBJ2-1
d_call: .
v_call: TRBV5-1
cdr3_aa: CASSPGGGGYNEQFF
cdr3_nt: TGCGCCAGCAGCCCTGGCGGGGGCGGGTACAATGAGCAGTTCTTC

clone_size: once
j_call: TRBJ2-2
d_call: .
v_call: TRBV2
cdr3_aa: CASSDRLAGRAGELFF
cdr3_nt: TGTGCCAGCAGTGATAGGTTGGCGGGGCGGGCCGGGGAGCTGTTTTTT

clone_size: .
j_call: TRBJ1-1
d_call: .
v_call: TRBV30
cdr3_aa: CAWSALANTEAFF
cdr3_nt: TGTGCCTGGAGTGCTTTAGCGAACACTGAAGCTTTCTTT

clone_size: .
j_call: TRBJ2-3
d_call: .
v_call: TRBV4-2
cdr3_aa: CASSHGTSFTDTQYF
cdr3_nt: TGTGCCAGCAGCCATGGGACATCCTTCACAGATACGCAGTATTTT

clone_size: .
j_call: TRBJ2-1
d_call: .
v_call: TRBV28
cdr3_aa: CASTWDGSYNEQFF
cdr3_nt: TGTGCCAGCACCTGGGACGGCTCCTACAATGAGCAGTTCTTC

clone_size: .
j_call: TRBJ2-2
d_call: .
v_call: TRBV11-1
cdr3_aa: CASTSPTGGKAGELFF
cdr3_nt: TGTGCCAGCACTTCTCCGACAGGAGGGAAGGCCGGGGAGCTGTTTTTT

clone_size: .
j_call: TRBJ2-5
d_call: .
v_call: TRBV15
cdr3_aa: CATSREGGPGETQYF
cdr3_nt: TGTGCCACCAGCAGAGAAGGGGGGCCGGGAGAGACCCAGTACTTC

clone_size: .
j_call: TRBJ1-5
d_call: TRBD1
v_call: TRBV4-3
cdr3_aa: CASSPRTGGEANQPQHF
cdr3_nt: TGCGCCAGCAGCCCACGGACAGGGGGCGAGGCAAATCAGCCCCAGCATTTT

clone_size: .
j_call: TRBJ2-6
d_call: TRBD1
v_call: TRBV4-3
cdr3_aa: CASSQVRKGTGGSGANVLTF
cdr3_nt: TGCGCCAGCAGCCAAGTCCGAAAAGGGACAGGGGGATCTGGGGCCAACGTCCTGACTTTC

clone_size: .
j_call: TRBJ1-2
d_call: .
v_call: TRBV29-1
cdr3_aa: CSVVTDHYGYTF
cdr3_nt: TGCAGCGTTGTGACGGACCACTATGGCTACACCTTC

clone_size: .
j_call: TRBJ2-4
d_call: .
v_call: TRBV7-8
cdr3_aa: CASSWGATQNIQYF
cdr3_nt: TGTGCCAGCAGCTGGGGAGCCACCCAAAACATTCAGTACTTC

clone_size: .
j_call: TRBJ2-7
d_call: TRBD2
v_call: TRBV28
cdr3_aa: CASSLIPFGTSGGNSYEQYF
cdr3_nt: TGTGCCAGCAGTTTAATCCCCTTCGGGACTAGCGGGGGGAACTCCTACGAGCAGTACTTC

clone_size: .
j_call: TRBJ1-3
d_call: .
v_call: TRBV18
cdr3_aa: CASSPPSTSGNTIYF
cdr3_nt: TGTGCCAGCTCACCACCGTCCACCTCTGGAAACACCATATATTTT